This T cell receptor beta chain was obtained from a study of blood T cells in healthy people across ages. Regarding the study as a whole: Expanded clonotype shifts may have been confounded, as the donors had an unknown CMV status. A strong correlation was seen between TCR beta diversity and naive T cell percentage. Getting older went along with TCR beta diversity per million T cells dropping roughly linearly.

The second PCR ran about 6 to 11 cycles with a sample-barcoded 5' primer and J-beta primers. Per sample, CDR3-containing paired-end reads numbered at least 2.5 million. TCRdb passed the 5' RACE reads through MiXCR, listing each CDR3 protein once. The sample holds hundreds of thousands of distinct CDR3 sequences, 58% seen once. This CDR3 has 13 residues. Trimming left V 3 bases short and J 5 bases short, with 13 bases between. From germline, CDR1 is DFQATT and CDR2 SNEGSKA (reference sequence). Concerning this clonotype: Its antigen is currently unknown.

The sample comprised blood. This TCR was recovered from a man in his thirties or forties in good health. The V gene is TRBV20-1, the J gene TRBJ2-5; possible D gene TRBD1, 5 bases. CDR3 in DNA: TGCAGTGCTAGTCGGTCTGGGGCTGAGACCCAGTACTTC. Encoded protein: CSASRSGAETQYF.